The 6 T cell receptor beta chains below all came from one sample that was sequenced in a study of T cells in Graves' hyperthyroidism and ophthalmopathy. From RNA transcripts, TCR beta CDR3 regions were amplified. RT-PCR in the first round (using the HTBI primer set) targeted the TCR CDR3. TCRdb re-analysed the multiplex PCR reads in MiXCR, keeping a single row per CDR3 protein. The sample carries approximately 600,000 distinct CDR3 sequences, around 16% recorded once. Input material: blood. The receptor source for this set is a woman younger than 45 with Graves' hyperthyroidism.

This sequence joins TRBV5-1 and TRBJ2-1; TRBD1 agrees at 7 bases. Germline lookup yields CDR1 SGHRS and CDR2 YFSETQ. Trimming at V came to 4 bases and at J to 4 bases, leaving 8 bases not matched to a gene. The CDR3 is 15 residues long. CDR3 bases: TGCGCCAGCAGCCGTTCCGGGACAGATTACAATGAGCAGTTCTTC. Amino acids: CASSRSGTDYNEQFF.

This clonotype was seen at least ten times. This rearrangement joins TRBV2 to TRBJ1-1; no clear D. Germline V gene data show CDR1 as SNHLY and CDR2 as FYNNEI. V was cut by 3 bases and J by 10 bases, with 18 bases left in between. There are 14 residues in the CDR3. The CDR3 DNA reads as TGTGCCAGCAGTGATGGGGTTTGGGGTTCTTTAGCTTTCTTT. It specifies CASSDGVWGSLAFF.

The genes are TRBV2 and TRBJ2-1; D is perhaps TRBD1 or TRBD2 (5 bases each). V lost 6 bases and J 0 bases, leaving 15 bases between the germline ends. CDR1 is SNHLY and CDR2 is FYNNEI in the germline V gene. This CDR3 spans 16 amino acids. CDR3 in DNA: TGTGCCAGCAGCCCAGGACTCCAGGGCTCCTACAATGAGCAGTTCTTC. Amino acids: CASSPGLQGSYNEQFF. Supplemented by reference TRBV2 and TRBJ2-1, the full variable domain reads EPEVTQTPSHQVTQMGQEVILRCVPISNHLYFYWYRQILGQKVEFLVSFYNNEISEKSEIFDDQFSVERPDGSNFTLKIRSTKLEDSAMYFCASSPGLQGSYNEQFFGPGTRLTVL.

This clonotype was seen a few times. The chain uses TRBV2 and TRBJ2-4; 8 nucleotides match TRBD1. CDR3 length: 14 amino acids. Germline trimming cut 3 bases from V and 7 bases from J; bases unmatched to any gene: 5. Germline CDR1 reads SNHLY; CDR2 reads FYNNEI. The CDR3 DNA reads TGTGCCAGCAGTGAGACAGGGGTAAAGAACATTCAGTACTTC. Amino acid sequence: CASSETGVKNIQYF. The whole variable domain, remainder taken from reference TRBV2 and TRBJ2-4, is EPEVTQTPSHQVTQMGQEVILRCVPISNHLYFYWYRQILGQKVEFLVSFYNNEISEKSEIFDDQFSVERPDGSNFTLKIRSTKLEDSAMYFCASSETGVKNIQYFGAGTRLSVL.

The table lists this clonotype with a few counts. The gene calls are TRBV6-2 or TRBV6-3 and TRBJ2-1, with 8 bases identical to TRBD2. The CDR3 runs 15 residues. Germline CDR1 and CDR2: MNHEY and SVGEGT. The trim removed 2 bases at V and 6 bases at J, leaving 6 bases unmatched. The CDR3 region is CASSYEAGAGNEQFF. CDR3 coding DNA: TGTGCCAGCAGTTACGAAGCGGGAGCTGGCAATGAGCAGTTCTTC.

This chain connects TRBV9 to TRBJ2-1; 8 bases agree with TRBD2. V shed 0 bases, J shed 13 bases, and the junction held 3 bases outside the gene matches. This CDR3 is built from 12 residues. Germline V gene data show CDR1 as SGDLS and CDR2 as YYNGEE. The CDR3 DNA reads as TGTGCCAGCAGCGTAGGCGGGGGGCTTCAGTTCTTC. Its translation is CASSVGGGLQFF.